The text below deals with one TCR beta chain. The source of the sample is a study of shared clonotypes between healthy human individuals. CDR3 length: 13 amino acids. Germline CDR1 reads MDHEN; CDR2 reads SYDVKM. The V and J ends lost 9 bases and 1 base respectively, with 12 bases between them. Assay: immunoSEQ multiplex PCR; the TCRdb copy retains only in-frame clones and omits some. The sample contains around 1,900,000 clones, about 94% of which appear only once. Naive CD8 populations comprised CD45RO-negative cells positively selected for CCR7, excluding terminally differentiated effector memory CD45RA+ cells. The donor cohort consisted entirely of Caucasian adults residing in Nashville, Tennessee.

The material sequenced was naive CD8+ T cells from PBMCs. The clonotype originates from a man aged 18 to 30 in good health. Some clones in this sample may be carry-over from other donors' samples. J is TRBJ1-2 and V is TRBV28; D gene unclear. The CDR3 bases are TGTGCCAGTATTGGCTATGTTAACTATGGCTACACCTTC. Protein product: CASIGYVNYGYTF.